The 24 T cell receptor beta chains below were found in one sample sequenced in a study of cytomegalovirus exposure and HLA in healthy donors. The study ran its PCR with 60 Vbeta and 13 Jbeta primers. TCRdb's copy holds only in-frame clones and misses some; the assay was immunoSEQ multiplex PCR. The table has approximately 100,000 clones, about 74% seen once. The sequenced sample was PBMCs. These receptors all stem from a woman between 18 and 29 years old in good health and CMV-seropositive.

The V gene is TRBV7-9, the J gene TRBJ1-2, with unresolved D. The CDR3 has 13 amino acids. CDR1 is SEHNR, CDR2 FQNEAQ, per germline (reference sequence). The ends were cut back, 2 bases at V and 7 bases at J, with 11 bases in the middle. CDR3 bases: TGTGCCAGCAGCTTATCTATTTCCCTTGGCTACACCTTC. Translating it yields CASSLSISLGYTF.

CDR3 DNA: TGTGCCAGCAGCTGGAGCGGGATATACAATGAGCAGTTCTTC. It is translated as CASSWSGIYNEQFF. This chain connects TRBV7-6 to TRBJ2-1; 7 nucleotides agree with TRBD2. V lost 4 bases and J lost 4; bases outside the gene matches: 4. Germline CDR1 SGHVS, CDR2 FNYEAQ. CDR3 length equals 14 residues. The full variable domain, with the rest looked up from reference TRBV7-6 and TRBJ2-1, is GAGVSQSPRYKVTKRGQDVALRCDPISGHVSLYWYRQALGQGPEFLTYFNYEAQQDKSGLPNDRFSAERPEGSISTLTIQRTEQRDSAMYRCASSWSGIYNEQFFGPGTRLTVL.

Concerning this clone: Other DNA sequences in this sample translate to the same CDR3. The rearrangement uses TRBV10-3 and TRBJ2-1; 9 bases map to TRBD2. J gave up 8 bases and V 11 bases, and 13 bases lay outside the gene matches. The CDR3 runs 14 residues. The germline V gene encodes CDR1 ENHRY and CDR2 SYGVKD. The CDR3 DNA follows: TGTGCCGGGGGGGGCGGGAGGGGTTTCGATGAGCAGTTCTTC. It translates to CAGGGGRGFDEQFF.

This clone was observed a handful of times. The chain employs TRBV5-1 and TRBJ2-5; maybe TRBD1 (6 bases). Trimming took 0 bases from V and 3 from J, leaving 9 bases between them. The germline gives CDR1 SGHRS, CDR2 YFSETQ. CDR3 length equals 14 residues. CDR3 DNA: TGCGCCAGCAGCTTGGTTCGGACAGAAGAGACCCAGTACTTC. Encoded protein: CASSLVRTEETQYF.

The V call is TRBV7-2, the J call TRBJ2-5; D unresolved. The CDR3 totals 12 residues. Per germline, CDR1 SGHTA and CDR2 FQGNSA. V dropped 2 bases and J dropped 13 bases, with 14 bases sitting between them. The CDR3: CASSLRRDSVYF. The CDR3 DNA reads TGTGCCAGCAGCTTAAGGCGTGACTCGGTGTACTTC. Together with reference TRBV7-2 and TRBJ2-5, the CDR3 gives the full variable domain: GAGVSQSPSNKVTEKGKDVELRCDPISGHTALYWYRQSLGQGLEFLIYFQGNSAPDKSGLPSDRFSAERTGGSVSTLTIQRTQQEDSAVYLCASSLRRDSVYFGPGTRLLVL.

For the CDR3, the DNA is TGTGCCAGCAGCTTAAGACTAGCGGAGGAACAAGAGACCCAGTACTTC. Protein product: CASSLRLAEEQETQYF. This rearrangement joins TRBV7-3 to TRBJ2-5, with TRBD2 matching 9 bases. This CDR3 spans 16 amino acids. Germline V CDR1 and CDR2: SGHTA, FQGTGA. V lost 1 base to trimming and J lost 2 bases; unmatched junction nucleotides: 5.

V and J are TRBV7-9 and TRBJ2-1, with 11 bases matching TRBD2. Germline CDR1 SEHNR, CDR2 FQNEAQ (reference sequence). The CDR3 is made up of 19 amino acids. The junction had 16 bases not matched to a gene; V was cut back by 2 bases and J by 7 bases. CDR3: CASSLRYLDPPSGRNEQFF. CDR3 nucleotide sequence: TGTGCCAGCAGCTTACGGTACCTCGACCCCCCTAGCGGGAGGAATGAGCAGTTCTTC.

V usage is TRBV27 and J usage is TRBJ2-7; D might be TRBD1 (7 bases). From germline, CDR1 is MNHEY and CDR2 SMNVEV (reference sequence). This CDR3 is built from 14 residues. Trimming pared 3 bases from V and 4 bases from J, leaving 13 bases between. The DNA of the CDR3 is TGTGCCAGCAGTTTGCAGGGGGGATGGTACGAGCAGTACTTC. It codes for CASSLQGGWYEQYF.

CDR3 bases: TGTGCCAGCAGCCCGGGACAGGAATATGGCTACACCTTC. Residues: CASSPGQEYGYTF. J is TRBJ1-2 and V is TRBV5-4; 8 bases fit TRBD1. Trimming took 4 bases from V and 5 from J; bases not matched to a gene: 4. The CDR3 is 13 amino acids. Germline CDR1 reads SGHNT; CDR2 reads YYREEE (reference sequence).

The chain has TRBV7-3 and TRBJ1-6, with a weak D call TRBD1 (5 bases). V dropped 3 bases and J dropped 5 bases, with 14 bases sitting between them. The CDR3 is 16 residues long. Germline values: CDR1 SGHTA, CDR2 FQGTGA. This CDR3 is CASSLGPPGDNSPLHF. The CDR3 coding sequence is TGTGCCAGCAGCTTGGGACCGCCGGGGGATAATTCACCCCTCCACTTT.

The chain links TRBV7-6 to TRBJ2-7, with a weak D call TRBD1 (6 bases). CDR3 length equals 16 residues. The V gene lost 3 bases and the J gene lost 5 bases, with 20 bases spanning the gap. The germline CDR1 and CDR2 sequences are SGHVS and FNYEAQ. The CDR3 protein is CASSFSVGASFDEQYF. Written as DNA, the CDR3 is TGTGCCAGCAGCTTTTCCGTGGGGGCGTCGTTCGACGAGCAGTACTTC.

The rearrangement joins TRBV14 to TRBJ1-1; 7 nucleotides line up with TRBD1. The germline CDR1 and CDR2 sequences are SGHDN and FVKESK. The CDR3 is made up of 14 amino acids. V shed 5 bases and J 4 bases; nucleotides not matched to a gene: 7. In DNA, the CDR3 is TGTGCCAGCAGCAGACAGGGCGGCGGCACTGAAGCTTTCTTT. It encodes CASSRQGGGTEAFF.

The chain carries TRBV19 and TRBJ2-1, with 8 nucleotides matching TRBD1. The V segment lost 6 bases and the J segment 2 bases; nucleotides outside the gene matches: 6. Germline CDR1 and CDR2: LNHDA and SQIVND (reference sequence). This CDR3 is 15 amino acids long. The CDR3 DNA follows: TGTGCCAGTAGCAGACAGGGGTCAGCCTACAATGAGCAGTTCTTC. Protein sequence: CASSRQGSAYNEQFF.

The J gene is TRBJ2-7, the V gene TRBV4-3, with D perhaps matching TRBD2 (6 bases). The CDR3 runs to 15 residues. Deletions cut 3 bases from V and 6 bases from J, with 18 bases between. The germline V gene has CDR1 LGHNA and CDR2 YSLEER. As DNA, the CDR3 is TGCGCCAGCAGCCAGAGGGCTGGGTTAGCGGTCGAGCAGTACTTC. Translation: CASSQRAGLAVEQYF.

A few counts support this clone. This chain joins TRBV27 and TRBJ2-7; weak D call: TRBD1 (6 bases). The CDR3 is 17 amino acids. Between the trimmed V and J ends, which lost 6 bases and 2 bases, there was a span of 23 bases. From germline, CDR1 is MNHEY and CDR2 SMNVEV (reference sequence). CDR3 residues: CASSYTIPSGHAYEQYF. CDR3 in DNA: TGTGCCAGCAGCTACACTATCCCTTCGGGACACGCCTACGAGCAGTACTTC.

V and J are TRBV7-6 and TRBJ2-5, with 10 bases aligning to TRBD1. CDR3 length: 15 residues. Losses at the gene ends were 5 bases for V and 1 base for J; bases not matched to a gene: 4. CDR1 SGHVS and CDR2 FNYEAQ come from the germline V gene. The CDR3 nucleotides read TGTGCCAGCAGCCGGGGACAGGGGCCCCAAGAGACCCAGTACTTC. This gives the protein CASSRGQGPQETQYF.

The chain is built from TRBV6-1 and TRBJ1-1; D remains ambiguous. This CDR3 comprises 13 residues. Germline lookup yields CDR1 MNHNS and CDR2 SASEGT. The V end lost 4 bases, the J end lost 5 bases, and 11 bases lay between the germline ends. The CDR3 DNA is TGTGCCAGCAGTGGATCAGAGGGTACTGAAGCTTTCTTT. Translated, it gives CASSGSEGTEAFF.

This rearrangement joins TRBV2 to TRBJ1-1, with D perhaps matching TRBD1 (5 bases). Per germline, CDR1 SNHLY and CDR2 FYNNEI. The CDR3 totals 14 residues. V lost 6 bases and J lost 2, with 13 bases in between. The CDR3 bases are TGTGCCAGCAGGTCGGACACATTAAACACTGAAGCTTTCTTT. This gives the protein CASRSDTLNTEAFF.

CDR3 region: CASSSSRGSAEAFF. CDR3 nucleotide sequence: TGTGCCAGCAGCTCTTCGAGGGGGTCGGCTGAAGCTTTCTTT. The chain recombines TRBV13 with TRBJ1-1, with D possibly matching TRBD1 (6 bases). The CDR3 is 14 amino acids. Germline CDR1 and CDR2: PRHDT and FYEKMQ (reference sequence). The ends were cut back, 4 bases at V and 6 bases at J, with 15 bases in the middle.

The chain has TRBV13 and TRBJ2-3; 9 nucleotides match TRBD1. This CDR3 is 20 amino acids long. CDR1 PRHDT and CDR2 FYEKMQ come from the germline V gene (reference sequence). Trimming took 2 bases from V and 3 from J; bases not matched to a gene: 18. As DNA, the CDR3 is TGTGCCAGCAGCTTATCCACAATGGAAGGACAGGGGAGCGTAACAGATACGCAGTATTTT. Translating gives CASSLSTMEGQGSVTDTQYF.

The V and J genes are TRBV7-8 and TRBJ2-1; TRBD1 might be the D (5 bases). The CDR3 has 18 amino acids. The germline CDR1 and CDR2 sequences are SGHVS and FQNEAQ. Trimming took 5 bases from V and 1 from J, leaving 21 bases between them. The CDR3 DNA follows: TGTGCCAGCAGCATCCAGGGTGGGCCGTATAGTTCCTACAATGAGCAGTTCTTC. Encoded protein: CASSIQGGPYSSYNEQFF.

V gene TRBV5-8 combines with J gene TRBJ1-2; maybe TRBD1 (6 bases). There are 13 residues in the CDR3. Trimming took off 1 base at V and 7 bases at J, with 11 bases between the two ends. Germline V gene data show CDR1 as SGHTS and CDR2 as YDEGEE. CDR3 DNA sequence: TGTGCCAGCAGCTTGTCAGGGGCGGGTGGCTACACCTTC. Amino acid sequence: CASSLSGAGGYTF.

The CDR3 nucleotides are TGTGCCAGTAGTAAGGACCCGACTAGCGGGAGCGGTGGCACAGATACGCAGTATTTT. Protein product: CASSKDPTSGSGGTDTQYF. The rearrangement uses TRBV19 and TRBJ2-3, with TRBD2 matching over 12 bases. V dropped 4 bases and J dropped 1; count of bases not matched to a gene: 12. CDR1 and CDR2 (germline): LNHDA, SQIVND (reference sequence). This CDR3 contains 19 residues.

V usage is TRBV4-2 and J usage is TRBJ2-7; 8 bases line up with TRBD2. Trimming at V came to 1 base and at J to 1 base, leaving 6 bases not matched to a gene. Germline V lookup: CDR1 LGHNA, CDR2 YNFKEQ. The CDR3 length is 16 residues. CDR3 residues: CASSQVETSGSYEQYF. The DNA for the CDR3 is TGTGCCAGCAGCCAAGTTGAAACTAGCGGTTCCTACGAGCAGTACTTC.